This is a list of T cell receptor beta chains from one sample in a study of T cell repertoires in cytomegalovirus infection. MiXCR, run by TCRdb on the reads, gives a single entry per CDR3 protein. The table lists fewer than 850,000 distinct CDR3 sequences, about 29% of them singletons. These receptors have no known antigen. The specimen was cultured CD8+ T cells from PBMCs, collected from culture after CMV antigen stimulation. The receptors were gathered from a human donor in good health (CMV status not recorded). Some clones in this sample may be carry-over from other donors' samples. Each CDR3 is given with its conserved first and last residue. Each record gives: CDR3 protein, CDR3 DNA, J gene, V gene, clone size, D gene. A D gene is named only where the DNA matches it firmly. Size is stated for part of the rows, as once, few or many counts, or as a class when the clone is expanded.

CDR3 protein: CASSGFLAGAFTGELFF; CDR3 DNA: TGTGCCAGCAGCGGATTCCTAGCGGGGGCCTTCACCGGGGAGCTGTTTTTT; J gene: TRBJ2-2; V gene: TRBV7-8; clone size: many; D gene: TRBD2
CDR3 protein: CASFGSTDTQYF; CDR3 DNA: TGTGCCAGCTTTGGGTCCACAGATACGCAGTATTTT; J gene: TRBJ2-3; V gene: TRBV6-6; clone size: few; D gene: NA
CDR3 protein: CASSLVITVVRSYEQYF; CDR3 DNA: TGTGCCAGCAGCTTAGTAATTACAGTTGTCAGGTCCTACGAGCAGTACTTC; J gene: TRBJ2-7; V gene: TRBV11-2; clone size: NA; D gene: NA
CDR3 protein: CASSPSRSAQETQYF; CDR3 DNA: TGTGCCAGCTCACCCTCTCGGTCAGCCCAAGAGACCCAGTACTTC; J gene: TRBJ2-5; V gene: TRBV18; clone size: once; D gene: NA
CDR3 protein: CASSLDRAHGEKLFF; CDR3 DNA: TGTGCCAGCAGTCTGGACAGGGCCCACGGGGAAAAACTGTTTTTT; J gene: TRBJ1-4; V gene: TRBV12-3/TRBV12-4; clone size: NA; D gene: TRBD1
CDR3 protein: CASSQEWRGGSDTQYF; CDR3 DNA: TGTGCCAGCAGCCAAGAGTGGCGGGGGGGTTCAGATACGCAGTATTTT; J gene: TRBJ2-3; V gene: TRBV3-1; clone size: few; D gene: TRBD2
CDR3 protein: CASSHSAGNEQFF; CDR3 DNA: TGTGCCAGCAGCCATTCCGCCGGCAATGAGCAGTTCTTC; J gene: TRBJ2-1; V gene: TRBV7-4; clone size: once; D gene: NA
CDR3 protein: CASSFGSPNSPLHF; CDR3 DNA: TGTGCCAGCAGTTTTGGGTCACCGAATTCACCCCTCCACTTT; J gene: TRBJ1-6; V gene: TRBV27; clone size: NA; D gene: NA
CDR3 protein: CASSVSAAGSSYEQYF; CDR3 DNA: TGTGCCAGCAGTGTATCAGCAGCCGGGAGCTCCTACGAGCAGTACTTC; J gene: TRBJ2-7; V gene: TRBV2; clone size: once; D gene: NA
CDR3 protein: CASSLAWGRYSGANVLTF; CDR3 DNA: TGTGCCAGCAGCTTAGCCTGGGGACGGTACTCTGGGGCCAACGTCCTGACTTTC; J gene: TRBJ2-6; V gene: TRBV7-2; clone size: many; D gene: NA
CDR3 protein: CSARDGVAGLSTDTQYF; CDR3 DNA: TGCAGTGCTAGAGATGGCGTTGCGGGACTAAGCACAGATACGCAGTATTTT; J gene: TRBJ2-3; V gene: TRBV20-1; clone size: NA; D gene: TRBD2
CDR3 protein: CASSSKGEPSYNEQFF; CDR3 DNA: TGTGCCAGCAGCTCGAAGGGGGAGCCCTCCTACAATGAGCAGTTCTTC; J gene: TRBJ2-1; V gene: TRBV7-8; clone size: many; D gene: NA
CDR3 protein: CSARDDGAGNQPQHF; CDR3 DNA: TGCAGTGCTAGAGATGACGGGGCCGGCAATCAGCCCCAGCATTTT; J gene: TRBJ1-5; V gene: TRBV20-1; clone size: NA; D gene: NA
CDR3 protein: CASSPGFRNRNGYTF; CDR3 DNA: TGTGCCAGCTCACCGGGGTTCAGGAACCGTAATGGCTACACCTTC; J gene: TRBJ1-2; V gene: TRBV18; clone size: many; D gene: NA
CDR3 protein: CASSSSRQIQETQYF; CDR3 DNA: TGTGCCAGCAGCTCCTCCCGACAGATCCAAGAGACCCAGTACTTC; J gene: TRBJ2-5; V gene: TRBV7-4; clone size: NA; D gene: NA
CDR3 protein: CASSWDRGRFTGELFF; CDR3 DNA: TGTGCCAGCAGTTGGGACAGGGGGCGGTTCACCGGGGAGCTGTTTTTT; J gene: TRBJ2-2; V gene: TRBV12-3/TRBV12-4; clone size: NA; D gene: TRBD1
CDR3 protein: CAISEGTGGGITDTQYF; CDR3 DNA: TGTGCCATCAGCGAAGGGACAGGCGGAGGCATCACAGATACGCAGTATTTT; J gene: TRBJ2-3; V gene: TRBV10-3; clone size: few; D gene: TRBD1
CDR3 protein: CASSYPDRQGFTEAFF; CDR3 DNA: TGTGCCAGCAGTTACCCCGATAGACAGGGGTTCACTGAAGCTTTCTTT; J gene: TRBJ1-1; V gene: TRBV6-5; clone size: NA; D gene: TRBD1
CDR3 protein: CASSISVYTQYF; CDR3 DNA: TGTGCCAGCAGCATTAGCGTTTATACGCAGTATTTT; J gene: TRBJ2-3; V gene: TRBV7-8; clone size: NA; D gene: NA
CDR3 protein: CAGSSVMDGYTF; CDR3 DNA: TGTGCCGGCAGTAGTGTGATGGATGGCTACACCTTC; J gene: TRBJ1-2; V gene: TRBV2; clone size: NA; D gene: NA
CDR3 protein: CASSFGQNRDTQYF; CDR3 DNA: TGTGCCAGCAGTTTCGGACAGAATAGAGATACGCAGTATTTT; J gene: TRBJ2-3; V gene: TRBV28; clone size: NA; D gene: NA
CDR3 protein: CSVEVQGYEQYF; CDR3 DNA: TGCAGCGTTGAAGTACAAGGGTACGAGCAGTACTTC; J gene: TRBJ2-7; V gene: TRBV29-1; clone size: NA; D gene: NA
CDR3 protein: CASSYAQGLGTEAFF; CDR3 DNA: TGTGCCAGCAGTTACGCTCAGGGGTTGGGAACTGAAGCTTTCTTT; J gene: TRBJ1-1; V gene: TRBV6-5; clone size: NA; D gene: NA
CDR3 protein: CASSPGWRDPNQPQHF; CDR3 DNA: TGTGCCAGCAGCCCAGGATGGCGGGATCCCAATCAGCCCCAGCATTTT; J gene: TRBJ1-5; V gene: TRBV7-9; clone size: NA; D gene: NA
CDR3 protein: CAIRPSGLSYEQYF; CDR3 DNA: TGTGCCATCAGGCCTAGCGGCCTCTCCTACGAGCAGTACTTC; J gene: TRBJ2-7; V gene: TRBV10-3; clone size: NA; D gene: TRBD2
CDR3 protein: CASSFLSTLNTEAFF; CDR3 DNA: TGTGCCAGCAGTTTCCTCTCGACACTGAACACTGAAGCTTTCTTT; J gene: TRBJ1-1; V gene: TRBV28; clone size: NA; D gene: NA
CDR3 protein: CASSLDYPAYNEQFF; CDR3 DNA: TGTGCCAGCAGCTTGGACTACCCCGCCTACAATGAGCAGTTCTTC; J gene: TRBJ2-1; V gene: TRBV5-5; clone size: NA; D gene: NA
CDR3 protein: CASSIGSGNNQPQHF; CDR3 DNA: TGTGCCAGTAGTATCGGGTCCGGAAACAATCAGCCCCAGCATTTT; J gene: TRBJ1-5; V gene: TRBV19; clone size: many; D gene: NA
CDR3 protein: CASSFHRGGPNYGYTF; CDR3 DNA: TGTGCCAGCAGTTTCCATCGGGGGGGGCCTAACTATGGCTACACCTTC; J gene: TRBJ1-2; V gene: TRBV27; clone size: few; D gene: NA
CDR3 protein: CASSLAHGGTDTQYF; CDR3 DNA: TGTGCCAGCAGCTTAGCCCACGGGGGCACAGATACGCAGTATTTT; J gene: TRBJ2-3; V gene: TRBV7-8; clone size: many; D gene: NA
CDR3 protein: CASSLPQSSYNSPLHF; CDR3 DNA: TGTGCCAGCAGCTTACCCCAGAGCTCCTATAATTCACCCCTCCACTTT; J gene: TRBJ1-6; V gene: TRBV7-6; clone size: NA; D gene: NA
CDR3 protein: CAIGIQDEQFF; CDR3 DNA: TGTGCCATCGGAATACAGGATGAGCAGTTCTTC; J gene: TRBJ2-1; V gene: TRBV10-3; clone size: few; D gene: NA